These 10 T cell receptor beta chains originate from one sample sequenced in a study of T cell changes during pregnancy in multiple sclerosis. Profiling relied on immunoSEQ multiplex PCR, and the TCRdb table lists in-frame clones only, not all of them. In the table there are about 87,000 clones, 90% to 95% of which are singletons. The source was peripheral blood, collected in the third trimester of pregnancy. These receptors all stem from a female donor in good health, enrolled as a control in a pregnancy study.

The chain joins TRBV5-1 to TRBJ2-1; 13 bases match TRBD2. J lost 5 bases, V lost 4 bases, and 3 bases had no gene match. Per the germline V gene, CDR1 is SGHRS and CDR2 is YFSETQ. This CDR3 region has 15 residues. Here the CDR3 reads CASSKLAGGDNEQFF. The CDR3, as DNA: TGCGCCAGCAGCAAACTAGCGGGAGGGGACAATGAGCAGTTCTTC.

The gene calls are TRBV4-1 and TRBJ2-5, with D perhaps TRBD1 (5 bases). V lost 5 bases and J 0 bases, leaving 7 bases between the germline ends. CDR1 and CDR2 (germline): MGHRA, YSYEKL. CDR3 size: 13 residues. The DNA of the CDR3 is TGCGCCAGCAGCGAGACAGACCAAGAGACCCAGTACTTC. It encodes CASSETDQETQYF.

The J gene is TRBJ2-1, the V gene TRBV29-1; 7 bases are a match to TRBD2. With V trimmed by 5 bases and J by 4 bases, 8 bases remained unmatched. The CDR3 has 14 residues. Per germline, CDR1 SQVTM and CDR2 ANQGSEA. CDR3 sequence: CSVLGLPIYNEQFF. The CDR3 DNA is TGCAGCGTTTTGGGACTACCAATTTACAATGAGCAGTTCTTC.

This chain uses TRBV19 with TRBJ2-2; D possibly corresponds to TRBD2 (6 bases). Germline values: CDR1 LNHDA, CDR2 SQIVND (reference sequence). This CDR3 spans 16 amino acids. V lost 3 bases and J lost 6, with 17 bases in between. In DNA, the CDR3 is TGTGCCAGTAGTATGTCGACTAGTCTATTGGCCGGGGAGCTGTTTTTT. As protein: CASSMSTSLLAGELFF.

This chain joins TRBV18 and TRBJ1-4; D is unclear. The CDR3 runs 20 residues. Trimming cost V 2 bases and J 6 bases, with 28 bases left between them. The germline CDR1 and CDR2 sequences are KGHSH and LQKENI. CDR3: CASSPGHFGSGYSEYEKLFF. The CDR3 coding sequence is TGTGCCAGCTCACCAGGGCACTTCGGCAGTGGTTATTCGGAATATGAAAAACTGTTTTTT.

This chain links TRBV4-1 with TRBJ1-5; TRBD1 matches 9 bases. The germline gives CDR1 MGHRA, CDR2 YSYEKL. The CDR3 has 16 residues. The ends lost 3 bases at V and 0 bases at J; junction bases unmatched: 3. In DNA, the CDR3 is TGCGCCAGCAGCCATTGGGGACAGGGTAGCAATCAGCCCCAGCATTTT. Amino acids: CASSHWGQGSNQPQHF.

The CDR3 coding sequence is TGCGCCAGCAGCTTGCAGCGGATTAGCACAGATACGCAGTATTTT. Protein product: CASSLQRISTDTQYF. This sequence joins TRBV5-1 and TRBJ2-3, with a tentative D call TRBD2 (5 bases). Trimming stripped 1 base from V and 0 bases from J, with 9 bases between. The CDR3 is made up of 15 amino acids. Germline lookup yields CDR1 SGHRS and CDR2 YFSETQ.

The gene calls are TRBV2 and TRBJ2-1; 10 bases fit TRBD2. CDR1 is SNHLY, CDR2 FYNNEI, per germline. V lost 6 bases to trimming and J lost 3 bases; unmatched junction nucleotides: 5. This CDR3 has 15 residues. The CDR3 sequence: CASSFGLADYNEQFF. In DNA form, the CDR3 reads TGTGCCAGCAGCTTCGGACTAGCGGACTACAATGAGCAGTTCTTC. The variable domain in full, with the rest retrieved from reference TRBV2 and TRBJ2-1, is EPEVTQTPSHQVTQMGQEVILRCVPISNHLYFYWYRQILGQKVEFLVSFYNNEISEKSEIFDDQFSVERPDGSNFTLKIRSTKLEDSAMYFCASSFGLADYNEQFFGPGTRLTVL.

V gene TRBV27 combines with J gene TRBJ2-7; D possibly corresponds to TRBD2 (6 bases). This CDR3 comprises 14 residues. The germline gives CDR1 MNHEY, CDR2 SMNVEV (reference sequence). With 7 bases removed from V and 5 bases from J, the gap between germline ends came to 18 bases. CDR3 nucleotide sequence: TGTGCCAGCAAGCAGGGCGGGGCGGTGGACGAGCAGTACTTC. Amino acid sequence: CASKQGGAVDEQYF.

The CDR3 sequence is CASSRLDRLYNEQFF. CDR3 nucleotides: TGCGCCAGCAGCCGCTTGGACAGGTTATACAATGAGCAGTTCTTC. This chain uses TRBV5-1 with TRBJ2-1, with 7 bases matching TRBD1. V shed 4 bases, J shed 4 bases, and the junction held 8 bases outside the gene matches. The CDR3 runs to 15 residues. In germline, CDR1 is SGHRS, CDR2 YFSETQ. Combining the CDR3 with reference TRBV5-1 and TRBJ2-1 gives the whole variable domain KAGVTQTPRYLIKTRGQQVTLSCSPISGHRSVSWYQQTPGQGLQFLFEYFSETQRNKGNFPGRFSGRQFSNSRSEMNVSTLELGDSALYLCASSRLDRLYNEQFFGPGTRLTVL.